Below are 10 T cell receptor beta chains sequenced from a single sample in a study of CD8+ T cells in alopecia areata. The treatment was: oral pan-JAK inhibitor, 5-10 mg twice daily. cDNA serving as the sequencing template came from extracted, reverse transcribed RNA. TCRdb's table, derived via immunoSEQ multiplex PCR, lists solely in-frame clones and lacks some. Among approximately 210,000 clones listed, approximately 47% were seen once. Sequences were derived from CD4+ T cells sorted from blood, sampled around week 37, from a patient treated with tofacitinib. The source is a human donor with alopecia areata.

The gene calls are TRBV7-8 and TRBJ2-2; 7 positions match TRBD2. The CDR3 loop spans 16 amino acids. V was clipped by 2 bases and J by 4 bases; unmatched bases: 7. Germline V gene data show CDR1 as SGHVS and CDR2 as FQNEAQ. In DNA form, the CDR3 reads TGTGCCAGCAGCTTAAGGGGAGGGATCGTCACCGGGGAGCTGTTTTTT. Translated, it gives CASSLRGGIVTGELFF.

The V call is TRBV5-1, the J call TRBJ2-3; D remains ambiguous. The germline V gene has CDR1 SGHRS and CDR2 YFSETQ. V gave up 0 bases and J gave up 6 bases, with 8 bases separating them. This CDR3 is 13 amino acids long. The CDR3 loop reads CASSLGMGDTQYF. As DNA, the CDR3 is TGCGCCAGCAGCTTGGGAATGGGGGATACGCAGTATTTT.

Here the CDR3 reads CASSPRVAGGGQETQYF. The CDR3, as DNA: TGCGCCAGCAGCCCCCGAGTAGCGGGAGGGGGGCAAGAGACCCAGTACTTC. V and J are TRBV5-1 and TRBJ2-5; 11 nucleotides align to TRBD2. CDR1 is SGHRS, CDR2 YFSETQ, per germline. The V segment lost 4 bases and the J segment 2 bases; nucleotides outside the gene matches: 10. CDR3 length equals 17 residues.

This clone has just a few counts. The gene calls are TRBV7-9 and TRBJ2-1, with 9 positions matching TRBD1. This CDR3 is built from 16 residues. Germline V gene sequence: CDR1 SEHNR, CDR2 FQNEAQ (reference sequence). Trimming removed 5 bases from V and 3 bases from J; junction bases left unmatched: 8. CDR3 sequence: CASSPRTGEGYNEQFF. The DNA for the CDR3 is TGTGCCAGCAGCCCTAGGACAGGGGAGGGCTACAATGAGCAGTTCTTC.

V gene TRBV25-1 combines with J gene TRBJ2-7; possibly TRBD1 for D (5 bases). The germline CDR1 and CDR2 sequences are MGHDK and SYGVNS. The CDR3 is 13 amino acids. Deletions cut 4 bases from V and 3 bases from J, with 10 bases between. The CDR3 DNA sequence: TGTGCCAGCAGTGCGGCAGGGCTCTACGAGCAGTACTTC. Translation: CASSAAGLYEQYF.

In this sample, this clone turned up a few times. The chain combines TRBV29-1 with TRBJ2-7; 10 bases fit TRBD1. The germline V gene encodes CDR1 SQVTM and CDR2 ANQGSEA. The junction had 6 bases not matched to a gene; V was cut back by 4 bases and J by 6 bases. The CDR3 runs 13 residues. CDR3 coding DNA: TGCAGCGTTGGGGGGACAGGGGCTGGCGAGCAGTACTTC. Protein sequence: CSVGGTGAGEQYF.

This chain connects TRBV7-9 to TRBJ2-3; 10 bases are a match to TRBD2. The junction had 6 bases not matched to a gene; V was cut back by 5 bases and J by 1 base. This CDR3 comprises 16 residues. The germline V gene has CDR1 SEHNR and CDR2 FQNEAQ (reference sequence). This CDR3 is CASSPRGTSGTDTQYF. The DNA for the CDR3 is TGTGCCAGCAGCCCTCGGGGGACTAGCGGCACAGATACGCAGTATTTT. The whole variable domain, filled in from reference TRBV7-9 and TRBJ2-3, reads DTGVSQNPRHKITKRGQNVTFRCDPISEHNRLYWYRQTLGQGPEFLTYFQNEAQLEKSRLLSDRFSAERPKGSFSTLEIQRTEQGDSAMYLCASSPRGTSGTDTQYFGPGTRLTVL.

In DNA form, the CDR3 reads TGTGCCAGCAGCTTGAACAGGGGGACGGTAGCCAAAAACATTCAGTACTTC. Amino acids: CASSLNRGTVAKNIQYF. The J gene is TRBJ2-4, the V gene TRBV5-6; TRBD1 agrees at 8 bases. The CDR3 covers 17 residues. The germline gives CDR1 SGHDT, CDR2 YYEEEE. Germline trimming cut 1 base from V and 0 bases from J; bases unmatched to any gene: 6.

The V gene is TRBV7-6, the J gene TRBJ1-4, with D unresolved. This CDR3 is built from 17 residues. Deletions cut 5 bases from V and 3 bases from J, with 19 bases between. Germline V CDR1 and CDR2: SGHVS, FNYEAQ. The CDR3 here is CASSHSVRGLANEKLFF. CDR3 sequence (DNA): TGTGCCAGCAGCCACAGTGTTCGGGGTTTAGCTAATGAAAAACTGTTTTTT.

The CDR3 sequence is CASSPPGRGATDTQYF. CDR3 bases: TGTGCCAGCAGCCCCCCTGGTCGGGGGGCCACAGATACGCAGTATTTT. This chain uses TRBV4-2 with TRBJ2-3; D may be TRBD2 (7 bases). The CDR3 runs to 16 residues. Germline V gives CDR1 LGHNA, CDR2 YNFKEQ. V lost 4 bases and J lost 2, with 16 bases in between.